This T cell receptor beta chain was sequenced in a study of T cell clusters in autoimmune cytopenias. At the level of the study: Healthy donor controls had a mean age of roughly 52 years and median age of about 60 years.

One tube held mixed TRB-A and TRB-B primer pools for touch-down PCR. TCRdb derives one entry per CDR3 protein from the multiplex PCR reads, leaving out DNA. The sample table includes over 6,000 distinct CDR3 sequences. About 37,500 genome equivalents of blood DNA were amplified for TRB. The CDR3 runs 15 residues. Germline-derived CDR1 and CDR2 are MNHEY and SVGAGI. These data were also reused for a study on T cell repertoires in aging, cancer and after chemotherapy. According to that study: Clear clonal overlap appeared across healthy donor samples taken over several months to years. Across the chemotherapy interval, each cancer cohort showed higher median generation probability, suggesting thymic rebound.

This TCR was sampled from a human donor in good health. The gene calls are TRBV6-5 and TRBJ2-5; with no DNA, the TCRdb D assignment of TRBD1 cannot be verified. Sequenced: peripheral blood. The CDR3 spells CASSYSYTAGETQYF.